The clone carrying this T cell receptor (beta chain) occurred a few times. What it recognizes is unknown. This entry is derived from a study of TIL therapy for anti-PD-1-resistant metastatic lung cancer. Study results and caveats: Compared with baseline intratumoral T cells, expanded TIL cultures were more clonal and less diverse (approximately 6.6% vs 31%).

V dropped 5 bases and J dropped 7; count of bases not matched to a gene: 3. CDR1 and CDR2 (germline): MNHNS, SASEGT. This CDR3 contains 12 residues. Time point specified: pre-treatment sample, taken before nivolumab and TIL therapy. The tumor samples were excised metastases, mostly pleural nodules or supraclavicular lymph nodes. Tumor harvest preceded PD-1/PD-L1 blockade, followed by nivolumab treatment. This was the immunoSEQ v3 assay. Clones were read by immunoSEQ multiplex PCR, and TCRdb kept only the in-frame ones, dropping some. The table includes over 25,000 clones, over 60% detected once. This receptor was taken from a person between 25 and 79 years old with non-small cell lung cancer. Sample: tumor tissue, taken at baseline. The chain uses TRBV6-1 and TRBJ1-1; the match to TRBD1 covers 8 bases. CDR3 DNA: TGTGCCAGCAGTTTCGACAGGGGTGAAGCTTTCTTT. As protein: CASSFDRGEAFF.